The 30 T cell receptor beta chains below all came from one sample that was sequenced in a study of blood T cell repertoires in COVID-19. Sequencing used immunoSEQ multiplex PCR; TCRdb keeps in-frame clones, though not all of them. Seen here are 200,000 to 300,000 clones, approximately 90% observed once, and the top ten hold 4%. The sample consisted of peripheral blood. These TCRs come from a man between 60 and 70 years old who had recovered from COVID-19.

This chain joins TRBV11-3 and TRBJ2-1; D gene unclear. CDR1 and CDR2 from the germline V gene are SGHNT and YENEEA. CDR3 length: 13 residues. V lost 1 base to trimming and J lost 7 bases, with 8 bases between them. CDR3 loop: CASSLAGPNEQFF. The CDR3 region has the DNA TGTGCCAGCAGCTTAGCGGGTCCGAATGAGCAGTTCTTC.

The chain has TRBV9 and TRBJ1-2; D is perhaps TRBD1 (6 bases). V was pared by 3 bases and J by 8 bases, with 26 bases between. The CDR3 is made up of 17 amino acids. In germline, CDR1 is SGDLS, CDR2 YYNGEE. CDR3 residues: CASSAAGGRGRVLGYTF. For the CDR3, the DNA is TGTGCCAGCAGCGCCGCTGGGGGCAGGGGCCGAGTACTCGGCTACACCTTC.

The CDR3 DNA follows: TGCGCCAGCAGCTTGATCACGGGGGGAAGCACAGATACGCAGTATTTT. This sequence encodes CASSLITGGSTDTQYF. The chain is built from TRBV5-1 and TRBJ2-3, with 7 nucleotides matching TRBD2. V trimming: 1 base; J trimming: 0 bases; junction bases outside the gene matches: 5. The germline gives CDR1 SGHRS, CDR2 YFSETQ. The CDR3 covers 16 residues.

This clone came up once. The chain couples TRBV9 to TRBJ2-3; perhaps TRBD2 as D (7 bases). V gave up 0 bases and J gave up 2 bases, with 19 bases separating them. The CDR3 contains 18 residues. The germline V gene encodes CDR1 SGDLS and CDR2 YYNGEE. The CDR3 is CASSVAVSGRGPTDTQYF. In DNA form, the CDR3 reads TGTGCCAGCAGCGTAGCGGTTTCGGGGCGGGGGCCCACAGATACGCAGTATTTT.

The chain carries TRBV4-1 and TRBJ2-1, with no clear D. The V and J ends lost 5 bases and 3 bases respectively, with 17 bases between them. This CDR3 comprises 16 residues. CDR1 is MGHRA, CDR2 YSYEKL, per germline. In nucleotides, the CDR3 is TGCGCCAGCAGCACCGACTGGCCAAAACTCTACAATGAGCAGTTCTTC. It is translated as CASSTDWPKLYNEQFF.

The rearrangement links TRBV29-1 to TRBJ1-1, with TRBD1 matching over 10 bases. This CDR3 has 18 amino acids. The germline CDR1 and CDR2 sequences are SQVTM and ANQGSEA. V lost 4 bases, J lost 4 bases, and 18 bases stayed unmatched. For the CDR3, the DNA is TGCAGCGTTGGAATAGCGTTGGGGACAGGGGTTTTCGGCACTGAAGCTTTCTTT. Protein: CSVGIALGTGVFGTEAFF.

The chain combines TRBV5-1 with TRBJ1-1, with D hard to call. CDR1 is SGHRS, CDR2 YFSETQ, per germline. V lost 0 bases to trimming and J lost 1 base, with 7 bases between them. The CDR3 is 14 amino acids. CDR3 amino acids: CASSLGHPNTEAFF. The CDR3 coding sequence is TGCGCCAGCAGCTTGGGACACCCGAACACTGAAGCTTTCTTT.

The chain combines TRBV6-6 with TRBJ1-4, with D unresolved. V lost 5 bases and J 5 bases, leaving 12 bases between the germline ends. The CDR3 runs to 14 residues. The germline gives CDR1 MNHNY, CDR2 SVGAGI (reference sequence). Here the CDR3 reads CASSPSTGNEKLFF. The CDR3 bases are TGTGCCAGCAGTCCATCCACCGGGAATGAAAAACTGTTTTTT.

This sequence joins TRBV19 and TRBJ2-5, with TRBD2 identical over 9 bases. CDR1 and CDR2 from the germline V gene are LNHDA and SQIVND (reference sequence). The CDR3 loop spans 18 amino acids. V was clipped by 1 base and J by 1 base; unmatched bases: 10. The CDR3, as DNA: TGTGCCAGTAGTATAGTCCCGGGAGCGGGGGGCATCCAAGAGACCCAGTACTTC. This codes for CASSIVPGAGGIQETQYF.

This chain connects TRBV6-5 to TRBJ1-2, with D perhaps matching TRBD1 (6 bases). Germline V gene data show CDR1 as MNHEY and CDR2 as SVGAGI. Trimming pared 4 bases from V and 8 bases from J, leaving 14 bases between. The CDR3 has 13 amino acids. The CDR3 nucleotides read TGTGCCAGCAGTTCCCCGGGACATCGCGGCTACACCTTC. This translates into CASSSPGHRGYTF.

The V call is TRBV21-1, the J call TRBJ1-4; the table's D call, TRBD1, has no DNA check behind it. TRBV21-1 is recorded as a pseudogene. The CDR3 sequence is 16 residues long. As DNA, the CDR3 is TGTGCCAGCAGCAAAGTTAGAGGACAGGTTAATGAAAAACTGTTTTTT. Translation gives CASSKVRGQVNEKLFF.

The chain combines TRBV29-1 with TRBJ1-2; no clear D gene. V was clipped by 4 bases and J by 1 base, with 10 bases between them. The CDR3 length is 13 residues. CDR1 and CDR2 from the germline V gene are SQVTM and ANQGSEA. DNA of the CDR3: TGCAGCGTTGTTAGACTCAATAACTATGGCTACACCTTC. Its translation: CSVVRLNNYGYTF.

The chain employs TRBV3-1 (or the pseudogene TRBV3-2) and TRBJ1-2; the D is unclear. The germline CDR1 and CDR2 sequences are LGHDT and YNNKEL (reference sequence). V lost 2 bases, J lost 7 bases, and 14 bases lay in between. The CDR3 spans 14 residues. Here the CDR3 reads CASSQTDSKGGYTF. The CDR3 bases are TGTGCCAGCAGCCAAACGGACTCAAAGGGTGGCTACACCTTC.

Comment on this clone: One end of the junction is discordant with germline, which a read error may explain. This rearrangement joins TRBV5-1 to TRBJ2-7, with D possibly matching TRBD2 (6 bases). CDR1 is SGHRS and CDR2 is YFSETQ in the germline V gene. There are 16 residues in the CDR3. Here the CDR3 reads CASGLDRGLPTYEQYF. The CDR3 DNA reads TGCGCCAGCGGCTTGGATCGGGGACTTCCGACCTACGAGCAGTACTTC.

V is TRBV5-1 and J is TRBJ2-7; 7 bases align to TRBD2. The CDR3 has 15 amino acids. The J segment lost 4 bases and the V segment lost 0 bases, leaving 7 bases of the junction unmatched. The germline gives CDR1 SGHRS, CDR2 YFSETQ. CDR3 loop: CASSLAGGEGYEQYF. The CDR3 coding sequence is TGCGCCAGCAGCTTGGCAGGAGGGGAGGGATACGAGCAGTACTTC. Together with reference TRBV5-1 and TRBJ2-7, the CDR3 gives the full variable domain: KAGVTQTPRYLIKTRGQQVTLSCSPISGHRSVSWYQQTPGQGLQFLFEYFSETQRNKGNFPGRFSGRQFSNSRSEMNVSTLELGDSALYLCASSLAGGEGYEQYFGPGTRLTVT.

V and J are TRBV5-1 and TRBJ2-7; D might be TRBD1 (5 bases). Germline CDR1 SGHRS, CDR2 YFSETQ. V gave up 3 bases and J gave up 1 base, with 8 bases separating them. The CDR3 covers 13 residues. CDR3 nucleotides: TGCGCCAGCAGCTCCGGACATTCCTACGAGCAGTACTTC. Protein sequence: CASSSGHSYEQYF. Full variable domain (remainder filled in from reference TRBV5-1 and TRBJ2-7): KAGVTQTPRYLIKTRGQQVTLSCSPISGHRSVSWYQQTPGQGLQFLFEYFSETQRNKGNFPGRFSGRQFSNSRSEMNVSTLELGDSALYLCASSSGHSYEQYFGPGTRLTVT.

The V gene is TRBV14, the J gene TRBJ2-5; TRBD2 agrees at 8 bases. With V trimmed by 6 bases and J by 5 bases, 8 bases remained unmatched. The germline V gene encodes CDR1 SGHDN and CDR2 FVKESK. CDR3 length: 14 residues. The CDR3 region is CASSYSGAGETQYF. The CDR3, as DNA: TGTGCCAGCAGTTATAGCGGGGCCGGGGAGACCCAGTACTTC.

The CDR3 DNA reads TGCAGCGTTGAAGTCCGAGATTCTAACTATGGCTACACCTTC. This translates into CSVEVRDSNYGYTF. This sequence joins TRBV29-1 and TRBJ1-2; D gene ambiguous. Germline CDR1 SQVTM, CDR2 ANQGSEA. This CDR3 has 14 residues. Trimming shortened V by 1 base and J by 0 bases, and 9 bases separated the two germline ends.

The rearrangement uses TRBV10-3 and TRBJ1-5; 10 positions match TRBD1. Germline CDR1 reads ENHRY; CDR2 reads SYGVKD. The CDR3 runs 18 residues. After removal of 2 bases from V and 2 bases from J, the junction contained 9 bases not matched to a gene. The CDR3 reads CAISEGQGGYRGNQPQHF. The CDR3 DNA is TGTGCCATCAGTGAGGGACAGGGGGGGTATCGGGGCAATCAGCCCCAGCATTTT.

The chain recombines TRBV5-4 with TRBJ1-2; 7 nucleotides agree with TRBD1. After removal of 4 bases from V and 4 bases from J, the junction contained 16 bases not matched to a gene. The germline gives CDR1 SGHNT, CDR2 YYREEE (reference sequence). This CDR3 is built from 17 residues. The CDR3 here is CASSNSRTQGRPYGYTF. The CDR3 DNA is TGTGCCAGCAGCAATTCTAGAACACAGGGGCGCCCCTATGGCTACACCTTC.

This CDR3 is CASSLGGGAFQPQHF. DNA for the CDR3: TGTGCCAGCAGCTTAGGCGGGGGGGCTTTTCAGCCCCAGCATTTT. This sequence joins TRBV7-2 and TRBJ1-5; D is perhaps TRBD1 (6 bases). CDR3 length: 15 residues. CDR1 and CDR2 (germline): SGHTA, FQGNSA. Deletions cut 1 base from V and 6 bases from J, with 13 bases between.

V gene TRBV18 combines with J gene TRBJ1-2, with D possibly being TRBD1 (5 bases). This CDR3 is built from 16 residues. Trimming stripped 1 base from V and 8 bases from J, with 20 bases between. CDR1 and CDR2 from the germline V gene are KGHSH and LQKENI. CDR3 in DNA: TGTGCCAGCTCACCACTTGATGCCAGGGTATTCGGGGGCTACACCTTC. Its translation: CASSPLDARVFGGYTF.

CDR3 DNA sequence: TGTGCCAGTGGGGCTTCTAGCAATCAGCCCCAGCATTTT. As protein: CASGASSNQPQHF. V and J are TRBV19 and TRBJ1-5, with D possibly being TRBD1 (5 bases). Trimming shortened V by 8 bases and J by 0 bases, and 8 bases separated the two germline ends. Per the germline V gene, CDR1 is LNHDA and CDR2 is SQIVND (reference sequence). This CDR3 spans 13 amino acids.

The chain carries TRBV19 and TRBJ1-2; D is perhaps TRBD1 (6 bases). Trimming left V 3 bases short and J 6 bases short, with 14 bases between. The germline CDR1 and CDR2 sequences are LNHDA and SQIVND (reference sequence). The CDR3 spans 14 residues. The DNA of the CDR3 is TGTGCCAGTAGTATTGTACACAGGGTGAATGGCTACACCTTC. Protein sequence: CASSIVHRVNGYTF.

The V and J genes are TRBV25-1 and TRBJ1-1; 10 nucleotides match TRBD1. CDR3 size: 13 residues. Germline values: CDR1 MGHDK, CDR2 SYGVNS. V gave up 10 bases and J gave up 5 bases; unmatched junction bases: 7. CDR3 residues: CATKTGGRTEAFF. CDR3 nucleotides: TGTGCCACGAAGACAGGGGGCCGAACTGAAGCTTTCTTT.

The gene calls are TRBV5-5 and TRBJ2-1; D remains ambiguous. CDR1 is SGHKS and CDR2 is YYEKEE in the germline V gene (reference sequence). CDR3 length: 13 amino acids. Trimming pared 7 bases from V and 7 bases from J, leaving 15 bases between. The CDR3 DNA reads TGTGCCAGCTATGTTACAGCAACTAATGAGCAGTTCTTC. It is translated as CASYVTATNEQFF.

The rearrangement joins TRBV5-1 to TRBJ2-1; 8 bases are a match to TRBD2. From germline, CDR1 is SGHRS and CDR2 YFSETQ. Losses at the gene ends were 6 bases for V and 5 bases for J; bases not matched to a gene: 10. The CDR3 runs 15 residues. The CDR3 bases are TGCGCCAGCACCCCCCCGGGGCGGGGGGACAATGAGCAGTTCTTC. It yields the protein CASTPPGRGDNEQFF. Using reference TRBV5-1 and TRBJ2-1 for the parts outside the CDR3, the full variable domain is KAGVTQTPRYLIKTRGQQVTLSCSPISGHRSVSWYQQTPGQGLQFLFEYFSETQRNKGNFPGRFSGRQFSNSRSEMNVSTLELGDSALYLCASTPPGRGDNEQFFGPGTRLTVL.

The V and J genes are TRBV3-1 (or the pseudogene TRBV3-2) and TRBJ2-1; D might be TRBD1 (6 bases). Looked up from germline, CDR1 is LGHDT and CDR2 is YNNKEL (reference sequence). The V gene lost 6 bases and the J gene lost 3 bases, with 15 bases spanning the gap. This CDR3 contains 15 residues. The CDR3 sequence is CASSFTGHLYNEQFF. Here the CDR3 DNA reads TGTGCCAGCAGTTTCACGGGACACCTCTACAATGAGCAGTTCTTC.

The chain is built from TRBV10-3 and TRBJ2-1; 9 bases agree with TRBD1. The CDR3 is 14 amino acids. Losses at the gene ends were 5 bases for V and 8 bases for J; bases not matched to a gene: 7. Looked up from germline, CDR1 is ENHRY and CDR2 is SYGVKD. This CDR3 reads CAISNPGQGYEQFF. Here the CDR3 DNA reads TGTGCCATCAGTAATCCGGGACAGGGCTATGAGCAGTTCTTC.

The rearrangement links TRBV13 to TRBJ2-1; 9 bases line up with TRBD1. V lost 1 base and J lost 7; bases outside the gene matches: 5. Germline CDR1 PRHDT, CDR2 FYEKMQ (reference sequence). The CDR3 runs to 15 residues. In DNA, the CDR3 is TGTGCCAGCAGCTTAGCGAGACAGGGGGGGAATGAGCAGTTCTTC. Amino acids: CASSLARQGGNEQFF.